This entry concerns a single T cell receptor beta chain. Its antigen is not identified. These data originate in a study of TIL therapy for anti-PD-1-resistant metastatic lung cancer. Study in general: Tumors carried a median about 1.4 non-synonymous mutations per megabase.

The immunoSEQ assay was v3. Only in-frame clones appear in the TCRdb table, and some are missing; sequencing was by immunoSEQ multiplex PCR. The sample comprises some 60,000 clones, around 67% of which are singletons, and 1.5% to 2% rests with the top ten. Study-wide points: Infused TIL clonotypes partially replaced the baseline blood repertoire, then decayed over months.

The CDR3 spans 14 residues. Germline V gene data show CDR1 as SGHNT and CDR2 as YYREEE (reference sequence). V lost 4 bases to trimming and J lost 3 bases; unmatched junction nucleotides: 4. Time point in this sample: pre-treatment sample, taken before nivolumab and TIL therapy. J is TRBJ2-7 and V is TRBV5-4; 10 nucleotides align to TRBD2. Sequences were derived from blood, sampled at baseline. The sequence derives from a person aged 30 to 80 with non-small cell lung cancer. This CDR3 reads CASSPGLADYEQYF. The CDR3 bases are TGTGCCAGCAGCCCTGGACTAGCGGACTACGAGCAGTACTTC. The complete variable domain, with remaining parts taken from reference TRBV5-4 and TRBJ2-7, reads ETGVTQSPTHLIKTRGQQVTLRCSSQSGHNTVSWYQQALGQGPQFIFQYYREEENGRGNFPPRFSGLQFPNYSSELNVNALELDDSALYLCASSPGLADYEQYFGPGTRLTVT.